The T cell receptor (beta chain) described here comes from a study of blood T cell repertoires in COVID-19. About the research overall: Whether acute or convalescent, the COVID-19 samples came from the United States, Italy and Spain. In each case, the material was cDNA or gDNA derived from T cells, B-cell-depleted T cells, or PBMCs.

Authors' methods: Amplification from reference gene primers served as the basis for estimated nucleated cell counts. Profiling relied on immunoSEQ multiplex PCR, and the TCRdb table lists in-frame clones only, not all of them. V and J calls and clone size are as listed in that table; D and trimming were resolved from the DNA. The table lists 150,000 to 200,000 clones, more than 65% of them singletons. Germline assignment: CDR1 SGHRS and CDR2 YFSETQ. CDR3 length equals 14 residues. With V trimmed by 4 bases and J by 5 bases, 7 bases remained unmatched. The source of this sequence is a human donor with acute or convalescent COVID-19. The donor label of this sample is uncertain. The specimen sequenced was peripheral blood. V gene TRBV5-1 combines with J gene TRBJ1-2; 8 positions agree with TRBD1. This chain's CDR3 is CASSGQGSEYGYTF. The DNA of the CDR3 is TGCGCCAGCAGCGGACAGGGTTCAGAGTATGGCTACACCTTC.